This record looks at one T cell receptor (beta chain) sequence and its context. This specimen comes from a study of control samples from healthy donors and cancer patients. Method: immunoSEQ multiplex PCR; TCRdb's copy keeps in-frame clones and lacks some. Here the sample spans 170,000 or so clones, around 94% being singletons. This CDR3 is built from 15 residues. V shed 3 bases and J 3 bases; nucleotides not matched to a gene: 5. Germline loops: CDR1 MDHEN, CDR2 SYDVKM. The sequence was obtained from a young woman in good health. The rearrangement joins TRBV28 to TRBJ2-5; 9 bases fit TRBD2. Sequenced: blood. CDR3 DNA: TGTGCCAGCAGTTTGAGGCCTAGCGGGGAAGAGACCCAGTACTTC. Residues: CASSLRPSGEETQYF. Drawing the rest from reference TRBV28 and TRBJ2-5, the complete variable domain is DVKVTQSSRYLVKRTGEKVFLECVQDMDHENMFWYRQDPGLGLRLIYFSYDVKMKEKGDIPEGYSVSREKKERFSLILESASTNQTSMYLCASSLRPSGEETQYFGPGTRLLVL.